This T cell receptor beta chain was captured by sequencing in a study of OX40 agonist ivuxolimab in advanced cancers. Whole-study context: Age averaged about 60 years (range about 23 to 80), and approximately 80% were male.

Notes on this clone: Its antigen is not known.

Clones were read by immunoSEQ multiplex PCR, and TCRdb kept only the in-frame ones, dropping some. The repertoire holds about 150,000 clones, 90% to 95% seen once, with 0.3% to 0.35% in the top ten. Notes on the study in general: Expansion of clones was among the lowest in partial responders at 0.1-3.0 mg/kg. The study found that CD8+ T cells averaged more expanded clones than CD4+.

From germline, CDR1 is SQVTM and CDR2 ANQGSEA. The CDR3 has 10 amino acids. V was trimmed by 4 bases and J by 6 bases, leaving 7 bases between them. Sequences were derived from CD4+ or CD8+ T cells sorted from blood, sampled in a trial of the OX40 agonist ivuxolimab. The chain combines TRBV29-1 with TRBJ2-7, with D unresolved. This clonotype was obtained from an adult with an advanced solid tumor such as melanoma, head and neck, liver or kidney cancer. This CDR3 is CSVGTGEQYF. CDR3 DNA: TGCAGCGTTGGTACGGGCGAGCAGTACTTC.